The 4 T cell receptor beta chains in this list originate from one sample, sequenced in a study of shared clonotypes between healthy human individuals. TCRdb keeps only in-frame clones here, not all; method: immunoSEQ multiplex PCR. Counted here are over 2,000,000 clones, just under 95% occurring once; the ten biggest clones make up 1.5% to 2%. CD45RO-negative cells were positively selected for CCR7, leaving out terminally differentiated effector memory CD45RA+ cells. Sequencing was carried out using naive CD8+ T cells from PBMCs. These receptors came from a man between 18 and 29 years old in good health. Some clones in this sample may be carry-over from other donors' samples.

V is TRBV7-2 and J is TRBJ1-5; TRBD1 might be the D (5 bases). Germline CDR1 is SGHTA and CDR2 is FQGNSA. V was cut by 1 base and J by 2 bases, with 18 bases left in between. This CDR3 is 18 amino acids long. The CDR3 region has the DNA TGTGCCAGCAGCTTAGTTTTGAGTCACGGGGCCGGCAATCAGCCCCAGCATTTT. The encoded protein is CASSLVLSHGAGNQPQHF.

This chain connects TRBV21-1 to TRBJ1-1; the table's D call, TRBD1, has no DNA check behind it. TRBV21-1 corresponds to a pseudogene. CDR3 length equals 17 residues. The CDR3 here is CASSKRLSGQVNTEAFF. The CDR3 DNA reads as TGTGCCAGCAGCAAAAGGCTCTCCGGACAGGTGAACACTGAAGCTTTCTTT.

This rearrangement joins TRBV7-8 to TRBJ1-5; perhaps TRBD1 as D (5 bases). Germline lookup yields CDR1 SGHVS and CDR2 FQNEAQ. Trimming took 1 base from V and 3 from J, leaving 10 bases between them. The CDR3 runs 15 residues. The chain's CDR3 is CASSLGRGTNQPQHF. CDR3 nucleotide sequence: TGTGCCAGCAGCTTAGGTAGGGGAACCAATCAGCCCCAGCATTTT.

The V and J genes are TRBV4-1 and TRBJ2-3; 9 bases are a match to TRBD2. The CDR3 is made up of 17 amino acids. The V and J ends lost 1 base and 4 bases, in that order; junction bases with no gene match: 9. CDR1 is MGHRA, CDR2 YSYEKL, per germline. The CDR3 loop reads CASSQGPVQREADTQYF. CDR3 sequence (DNA): TGCGCCAGCAGCCAAGGGCCAGTTCAGCGGGAGGCAGATACGCAGTATTTT.